These 22 T cell receptor beta chains were sequenced from one sample in a study of Ad26.COV2.S vaccination and SARS-CoV-2 variants. Treatment noted: 15 to 20 received Ad26.COV2.S at low or high dose, single or two shots; several received placebo; per-sample allocation not given. Sample collection was performed on day 63 after the first vaccine or placebo injection. The data were produced by immunoSEQ multiplex PCR, yet TCRdb's version contains in-frame clones alone and is incomplete. The sample has 440,000 or so clones, less than 95% seen once. This specimen consisted of peripheral blood, obtained in a trial of Ad26.COV2.S vaccine versus placebo. These TCRs come from a person aged 18-60 years who received the Ad26.COV2.S COVID-19 vaccine or a placebo.

The V gene is TRBV27, the J gene TRBJ2-7, with 8 bases matching TRBD1. Germline lookup yields CDR1 MNHEY and CDR2 SMNVEV (reference sequence). The CDR3 has 15 amino acids. J was trimmed by 7 bases and V by 3 bases; bases with no gene match: 11. The CDR3 DNA reads TGTGCCAGCAGTTTGTATCCAGGGGGCATAGAGGAGCAGTACTTC. The encoded protein is CASSLYPGGIEEQYF.

The rearrangement links TRBV24-1 to TRBJ2-3, with 8 positions matching TRBD1. The CDR3 runs 15 residues. Trimming cost V 4 bases and J 6 bases; bases outside gene matches: 8. Germline CDR1 reads KGHDR; CDR2 reads SFDVKD. DNA for the CDR3: TGTGCCACCAGTGACCTAGGACAGGGCCGGGATACGCAGTATTTT. Translating gives CATSDLGQGRDTQYF.

The chain uses TRBV7-9 and TRBJ2-3, with D possibly being TRBD1 (6 bases). Between the trimmed V and J ends, which lost 5 bases and 0 bases, there was a span of 9 bases. This CDR3 has 14 residues. CDR1 and CDR2 (germline): SEHNR, FQNEAQ (reference sequence). DNA for the CDR3: TGTGCCAGCAGCCGGACAGATAGCACAGATACGCAGTATTTT. Its protein product is CASSRTDSTDTQYF.

This clone is a singleton in its sample. This chain joins TRBV7-6 and TRBJ2-2; 7 bases agree with TRBD2. Trimming cost V 1 base and J 1 base; bases outside gene matches: 6. This CDR3 has 17 amino acids. Germline V gene sequence: CDR1 SGHVS, CDR2 FNYEAQ. The CDR3 loop reads CASSLGLAGENTGELFF. Written as DNA, the CDR3 is TGTGCCAGCAGCTTAGGTCTCGCGGGGGAGAACACCGGGGAGCTGTTTTTT.

The rearrangement joins TRBV19 to TRBJ1-5, with D possibly TRBD1 on 5 matching bases. V lost 4 bases to trimming and J lost 4 bases, with 8 bases between them. This CDR3 has 13 amino acids. Germline CDR1 reads LNHDA; CDR2 reads SQIVND (reference sequence). The CDR3 loop is CASSTRANQPQHF. CDR3 nucleotides: TGTGCCAGTAGTACCAGGGCGAATCAGCCCCAGCATTTT.

The chain has TRBV11-2 and TRBJ2-3; 8 bases match TRBD1. CDR3 size: 16 residues. Germline V gene sequence: CDR1 SGHAT, CDR2 FQNNGV. V dropped 5 bases and J dropped 2; count of bases not matched to a gene: 9. CDR3 loop: CASSLTGGLATDTQYF. The DNA for the CDR3 is TGTGCCAGCAGCCTAACAGGGGGACTGGCCACAGATACGCAGTATTTT.

The V and J genes are TRBV11-2 and TRBJ2-1; D gene ambiguous. This CDR3 region has 13 residues. Germline loops: CDR1 SGHAT, CDR2 FQNNGV. V was cut by 1 base and J by 6 bases, with 7 bases left in between. The CDR3 DNA is TGTGCCAGCAGCTTAGCTGGCTCCAATGAGCAGTTCTTC. Protein: CASSLAGSNEQFF.

The chain joins TRBV15 to TRBJ2-1; D is possibly TRBD2 (6 bases). Germline V gene data show CDR1 as LNHNV and CDR2 as YYDKDF (reference sequence). The CDR3 length is 12 residues. V lost 1 base to trimming and J lost 9 bases, with 7 bases between them. The CDR3 DNA reads as TGTGCCACCAGCAGAGTGGAGGGTGAGCAGTTCTTC. Its protein is CATSRVEGEQFF.

About this clone: Other DNA variants within this sample encode the same CDR3. The chain has TRBV28 and TRBJ2-3; possibly TRBD2 for D (6 bases). Between the trimmed V and J ends, which lost 2 bases and 2 bases, there was a span of 8 bases. The CDR3 has 14 residues. CDR1 and CDR2 (germline): MDHEN, SYDVKM. DNA of the CDR3: TGTGCCAGCAGTTTAGGAGGGCCCACAGATACGCAGTATTTT. Its translation: CASSLGGPTDTQYF.

The CDR3 loop is CASSTSGYNYNEQFF. In DNA, the CDR3 is TGTGCCAGCAGCACTAGCGGGTACAACTACAATGAGCAGTTCTTC. J is TRBJ2-1 and V is TRBV7-9, with 9 bases matching TRBD2. There are 15 residues in the CDR3. CDR1 is SEHNR and CDR2 is FQNEAQ in the germline V gene (reference sequence). V trimming: 5 bases; J trimming: 3 bases; junction bases outside the gene matches: 5.

The chain is built from TRBV4-2 and TRBJ2-2; 11 nucleotides match TRBD2. The CDR3 loop spans 17 amino acids. Germline loops: CDR1 LGHNA, CDR2 YNFKEQ. V shed 4 bases, J shed 2 bases, and the junction held 6 bases outside the gene matches. CDR3 region: CASSPTGLAANTGELFF. The CDR3 DNA follows: TGTGCCAGCAGCCCCACGGGACTAGCGGCAAACACCGGGGAGCTGTTTTTT.

This chain connects TRBV14 to TRBJ1-3; D is unresolved. CDR1 is SGHDN and CDR2 is FVKESK in the germline V gene. CDR3 length: 15 residues. V lost 1 base and J 4 bases, leaving 11 bases between the germline ends. CDR3 sequence: CASSQGSGMGNTIYF. The DNA for the CDR3 is TGTGCCAGCAGCCAAGGCTCGGGAATGGGAAACACCATATATTTT.

The chain is built from TRBV5-4 and TRBJ2-1, with 14 bases fitting TRBD2. J gave up 1 base and V 4 bases, and 4 bases lay outside the gene matches. CDR3 length: 17 residues. Germline values: CDR1 SGHNT, CDR2 YYREEE (reference sequence). The CDR3 region is CASSGTSGSGSYNEQFF. CDR3 coding DNA: TGTGCCAGCAGCGGGACTAGCGGGAGCGGTTCCTACAATGAGCAGTTCTTC.

This rearrangement joins TRBV27 to TRBJ2-7; 8 nucleotides align to TRBD1. From germline, CDR1 is MNHEY and CDR2 SMNVEV (reference sequence). J lost 5 bases, V lost 3 bases, and 6 bases had no gene match. The CDR3 contains 14 residues. The CDR3 here is CASSFLATGDEQYF. CDR3 bases: TGTGCCAGCAGTTTCCTTGCGACAGGGGACGAGCAGTACTTC.

The J gene is TRBJ2-2, the V gene TRBV7-9, with 11 bases aligning to TRBD1. CDR1 is SEHNR and CDR2 is FQNEAQ in the germline V gene (reference sequence). There are 14 residues in the CDR3. The ends lost 5 bases at V and 6 bases at J; junction bases unmatched: 2. CDR3 sequence: CASSPGQGAGELFF. In DNA, the CDR3 is TGTGCCAGCAGCCCGGGACAGGGGGCCGGGGAGCTGTTTTTT.

The V and J genes are TRBV28 and TRBJ2-7; D is possibly TRBD2 (7 bases). Germline V gene data show CDR1 as MDHEN and CDR2 as SYDVKM. V lost 6 bases and J lost 0, with 15 bases in between. The CDR3 loop spans 15 amino acids. This chain's CDR3 is CASRGGTRRSYEQYF. In DNA, the CDR3 is TGTGCCAGCAGGGGGGGGACACGCCGCTCCTACGAGCAGTACTTC.

Comments on this clone: Other DNA sequences within the sample encode an identical CDR3. The chain uses TRBV5-1 and TRBJ2-2, with 8 bases fitting TRBD1. J gave up 2 bases and V 4 bases, and 7 bases lay outside the gene matches. The CDR3 is made up of 16 amino acids. The germline V gene encodes CDR1 SGHRS and CDR2 YFSETQ. The CDR3 region is CASSPGQGLNTGELFF. CDR3 nucleotide sequence: TGCGCCAGCAGCCCCGGACAGGGTTTAAACACCGGGGAGCTGTTTTTT.

The CDR3 DNA is TGCGCCAGCAGCCAAGTCCGGACCATATATAATTCACCCCTCCACTTT. As protein: CASSQVRTIYNSPLHF. The chain uses TRBV4-1 and TRBJ1-6; no clear D. The V and J ends lost 1 base and 4 bases respectively, with 11 bases between them. The length of the CDR3 is 16 residues. CDR1 is MGHRA, CDR2 YSYEKL, per germline.

The rearrangement joins TRBV10-3 to TRBJ1-1; tentative D call: TRBD1 (6 bases). Trimming stripped 3 bases from V and 6 bases from J, with 26 bases between. Per the germline V gene, CDR1 is ENHRY and CDR2 is SYGVKD. The CDR3 is 18 residues long. For the CDR3, the DNA is TGTGCCATCAGTGAAGGTCAGGGTGGGGGCGTTCGTAGCCCTGAAGCTTTCTTT. Its protein product is CAISEGQGGGVRSPEAFF.

The CDR3 DNA reads TGTGCCAGCAGCGTGGGACTAGCGGAGAATTACGAGCAGTACTTC. Translated: CASSVGLAENYEQYF. The V and J genes are TRBV5-4 and TRBJ2-7, with 11 bases lining up with TRBD2. The V gene's germline CDR1 is SGHNT and CDR2 YYREEE (reference sequence). V trimming: 4 bases; J trimming: 4 bases; junction bases outside the gene matches: 7. CDR3 length: 15 residues.

The count of this clone is one. The chain is built from TRBV9 and TRBJ1-2; D is possibly TRBD1 (6 bases). The germline CDR1 and CDR2 sequences are SGDLS and YYNGEE. Trimming left V 0 bases short and J 0 bases short, with 6 bases between. This CDR3 has 14 residues. The CDR3: CASSVGQANYGYTF. The CDR3 DNA is TGTGCCAGCAGCGTAGGACAGGCTAACTATGGCTACACCTTC.

This clone was found once. This sequence joins TRBV12-3 or TRBV12-4 and TRBJ1-3; D call uncertain. The V end lost 9 bases, the J end lost 4 bases, and 7 bases lay between the germline ends. The CDR3 spans 11 residues. CDR3 nucleotide sequence: TGTGCCAGGAAAGTCGGAAACACCATATATTTT. It translates to CARKVGNTIYF.